A single sample gave rise to the 10 T cell receptor beta chains below, sequenced in a study of technical replicates of blood from a handful of donors. The method was immunoSEQ multiplex PCR; TCRdb's version includes in-frame clones alone and lacks a portion of them. The repertoire includes approximately 12,000 clones, 80% to 95% of them detected once, and 7.5% to 9.5% sits in the top ten. Sequenced: PBMCs. These receptors were taken from a human donor in good health.

CDR3 region: CASSLVGQGYEQFF. CDR3 in DNA: TGCGCCAGCAGCTTGGTTGGACAGGGCTATGAGCAGTTCTTC. The gene calls are TRBV5-1 and TRBJ2-1, with 8 bases that match TRBD1. Germline CDR1 is SGHRS and CDR2 is YFSETQ. V lost 0 bases, J lost 8 bases, and 4 bases stayed unmatched. The CDR3 covers 14 residues.

This chain uses TRBV5-1 with TRBJ2-7, with TRBD2 matching over 11 bases. V was pared by 0 bases and J by 10 bases, with 9 bases of the junction left unmatched. CDR3 length: 15 residues. Germline V CDR1 and CDR2: SGHRS, YFSETQ. Here the CDR3 DNA reads TGCGCCAGCAGCTTGGCCGTAGCGGGAGGGCCCGGACAGTACTTC. Amino acid sequence: CASSLAVAGGPGQYF.

The rearrangement links TRBV7-8 to TRBJ2-1; TRBD2 matches 9 bases. From germline, CDR1 is SGHVS and CDR2 FQNEAQ. The J segment lost 2 bases and the V segment lost 2 bases, leaving 10 bases of the junction unmatched. The CDR3 has 18 amino acids. CDR3 DNA sequence: TGTGCCAGCAGCTTAAGGCGGGAGGGCCTTTTCGCCTACAATGAGCAGTTCTTC. It yields the protein CASSLRREGLFAYNEQFF.

This clone was counted once. This rearrangement joins TRBV5-6 to TRBJ2-3, with 12 bases that match TRBD2. V dropped 4 bases and J dropped 4; count of bases not matched to a gene: 4. This CDR3 is 15 amino acids long. In germline, CDR1 is SGHDT, CDR2 YYEEEE. CDR3 sequence: CASSGLAGGPDTQYF. In DNA form, the CDR3 reads TGTGCCAGCAGCGGGCTAGCGGGAGGGCCAGATACGCAGTATTTT. The variable domain in full, completed from reference TRBV5-6 and TRBJ2-3, reads DAGVTQSPTHLIKTRGQQVTLRCSPKSGHDTVSWYQQALGQGPQFIFQYYEEEERQRGNFPDRFSGHQFPNYSSELNVNALLLGDSALYLCASSGLAGGPDTQYFGPGTRLTVL.

The chain is built from TRBV14 and TRBJ2-7; a possible D gene is TRBD2 (5 bases). With 4 bases removed from V and 2 bases from J, the gap between germline ends came to 18 bases. CDR1 SGHDN and CDR2 FVKESK come from the germline V gene. CDR3 length: 16 residues. In nucleotides, the CDR3 is TGTGCCAGCAGCCCGAGGGAGAGGGAGATAACCTACGAGCAGTACTTC. This sequence encodes CASSPREREITYEQYF.

The J gene is TRBJ2-1, the V gene TRBV5-6; 9 positions agree with TRBD2. V lost 0 bases, J lost 5 bases, and 12 bases stayed unmatched. Germline V gene data show CDR1 as SGHDT and CDR2 as YYEEEE. The CDR3 contains 18 residues. DNA of the CDR3: TGTGCCAGCAGCTTGGCCAATGCGGGAGGGCCACAAGACAATGAGCAGTTCTTC. It specifies CASSLANAGGPQDNEQFF.

The chain carries TRBV5-1 and TRBJ2-5; 9 positions agree with TRBD2. CDR1 is SGHRS, CDR2 YFSETQ, per germline. This CDR3 has 14 amino acids. The V segment lost 2 bases and the J segment 5 bases; nucleotides outside the gene matches: 4. The chain's CDR3 is CASSFSGSGETQYF. The CDR3 coding sequence is TGCGCCAGCAGCTTTAGCGGGAGCGGTGAGACCCAGTACTTC.

The J gene is TRBJ1-1, the V gene TRBV10-3, with 8 bases that match TRBD1. V lost 2 bases, J lost 2 bases, and 4 bases stayed unmatched. This CDR3 contains 15 residues. From germline, CDR1 is ENHRY and CDR2 SYGVKD. The CDR3 spells CAISEATGANTEAFF. The CDR3 region has the DNA TGTGCCATCAGTGAGGCGACAGGGGCAAACACTGAAGCTTTCTTT.

This chain joins TRBV18 and TRBJ1-1; D is ambiguous. CDR3 length: 14 amino acids. CDR1 and CDR2 (germline): KGHSH, LQKENI. V gave up 3 bases and J gave up 6 bases, with 14 bases separating them. CDR3 DNA: TGTGCCAGCTCACCCCTATCGGCGGGGTCTGAAGCTTTCTTT. It translates to CASSPLSAGSEAFF.

The V call is TRBV9, the J call TRBJ2-7; 10 positions match TRBD1. CDR3 length: 15 residues. With V trimmed by 0 bases and J by 2 bases, 2 bases remained unmatched. From germline, CDR1 is SGDLS and CDR2 YYNGEE. This chain's CDR3 is CASSVDGTGAYEQYF. CDR3 sequence (DNA): TGTGCCAGCAGCGTAGACGGGACAGGGGCCTACGAGCAGTACTTC.